This T cell receptor beta chain was identified in a study of Ad26.COV2.S vaccination and SARS-CoV-2 variants. This CDR3 region has 16 residues. V gave up 6 bases and J gave up 2 bases, with 18 bases separating them. CDR1 is MDHEN, CDR2 SYDVKM, per germline. The table came from immunoSEQ multiplex PCR; TCRdb's copy has only in-frame clones and leaves some out. The repertoire holds 440,000 or so clones, with less than 95% as singletons. Sample treatment: around 19 received Ad26.COV2.S at low or high dose, single or two shots; 5 received placebo; per-sample allocation not given. Sampling occurred on day 63 after the first vaccine or placebo injection.

Sequences were derived from peripheral blood, sampled in a trial of Ad26.COV2.S vaccine versus placebo. The chain links TRBV28 to TRBJ2-3, with D hard to call. The receptor was isolated from a person between 18 and 65 years old who received the Ad26.COV2.S COVID-19 vaccine or a placebo. For the CDR3, the DNA is TGTGCCAGCAGAGAAAAGAGTCAGATAAACACAGATACGCAGTATTTT. It codes for CASREKSQINTDTQYF. Drawing the rest from reference TRBV28 and TRBJ2-3, the complete variable domain is DVKVTQSSRYLVKRTGEKVFLECVQDMDHENMFWYRQDPGLGLRLIYFSYDVKMKEKGDIPEGYSVSREKKERFSLILESASTNQTSMYLCASREKSQINTDTQYFGPGTRLTVL.